These T cell receptor beta chains were read from a single sample in a study of EBV T-cell therapy then PD-1 blockade in nasopharyngeal carcinoma. The data were produced by immunoSEQ multiplex PCR, yet TCRdb's version contains in-frame clones alone and is incomplete. The table shows 20,000 or so clones, with about 80% occurring only once. These TCRs are of unknown antigen specificity. The material was CD8+ T cells from blood, obtained between days 50 and 65 from a patient whose treatment included autologous EBV-specific T cells and nivolumab. The origin of the receptors is a man aged 40-49 years with nasopharyngeal carcinoma. Each CDR3 is given with its conserved first and last residue. The D gene is left open where the match is weak. Rows give clone size only sometimes, using once, few, many, or a class for an expanded clone.

clone size,V gene,J gene,D gene,CDR3 protein,CDR3 DNA
.,TRBV6-4,TRBJ2-3,TRBD1,CASSERQGSGTDTQYF,TGTGCCAGCAGTGAAAGACAGGGGTCGGGCACAGATACGCAGTATTTT
.,TRBV27,TRBJ1-6,TRBD1,CASSFRGHGSPLHF,TGTGCCAGCAGTTTCAGGGGGCACGGTTCACCCCTCCACTTT
once,TRBV5-5,TRBJ2-5,.,CASSLWDPVQETQYF,TGTGCCAGCAGCTTGTGGGATCCCGTACAAGAGACCCAGTACTTC
.,TRBV15,TRBJ2-7,.,CATKGNNGGEAYEQYF,TGTGCCACCAAGGGGAACAACGGGGGTGAAGCCTACGAGCAGTACTTC
.,TRBV7-2,TRBJ2-3,TRBD2,CASNQKGLSTDTQYF,TGTGCCAGCAACCAGAAGGGACTATCCACAGATACGCAGTATTTT
.,TRBV4-3,TRBJ2-3,TRBD2,CASSQDGAGGRTDTQYF,TGCGCCAGCAGCCAAGATGGGGCGGGGGGGCGGACAGATACGCAGTATTTT
.,TRBV30,TRBJ2-7,TRBD1,CAWSGLAGTASPYEQYF,TGTGCCTGGAGTGGGCTTGCCGGGACAGCCTCTCCCTACGAGCAGTACTTC
.,TRBV9,TRBJ2-3,TRBD1,CASSVEGGSTDTQYF,TGTGCCAGCAGCGTAGAAGGGGGCAGCACAGATACGCAGTATTTT
.,TRBV28,TRBJ2-1,TRBD1,CASSSFRDRENNEQFF,TGTGCCAGCAGTTCGTTCCGGGACAGGGAGAACAATGAGCAGTTCTTC
.,TRBV13,TRBJ1-2,.,CASSSDDIGDYGYTF,TGTGCCAGCAGCTCCGACGACATTGGAGACTATGGCTACACCTTC
.,TRBV7-2,TRBJ2-3,.,CASSSRPRGTDTQYF,TGTGCCAGCAGCTCCCGACCAAGGGGCACAGATACGCAGTATTTT